This T cell receptor (beta chain) was identified in a study of CD8 T cells in Susac syndrome. RNA totalling roughly 0.45 to 1 ug underwent reverse transcription with random hexamers. Each CDR3 protein gets one entry after TCRdb re-called the immunoSEQ multiplex PCR reads with MiXCR. The table records about 280,000 distinct CDR3 sequences, 70% to 90% of them present only once. The T cells that were sequenced for TCR beta were CD8+ and CD4+ cells from blood. The multiple sclerosis controls consisted of treatment-naive patients with relapsing-remitting disease, either stable or active. The TEMRA cells underwent FACS enrichment, while the CD8+ and CD4+ T cells underwent negative isolation. The sequence was obtained from a human donor with multiple sclerosis. The source material was CD8+ T cells from PBMCs.

The CDR3 DNA follows: TGTGCCAGCAGTTTTGTAGGCAGGTACAATGAGCAGTTCTTC. This codes for CASSFVGRYNEQFF. The V and J genes are TRBV27 and TRBJ2-1; D unclear. Trimming took 3 bases from V and 4 from J, leaving 10 bases between them. Germline CDR1 reads MNHEY; CDR2 reads SMNVEV (reference sequence). The CDR3 has 14 residues.